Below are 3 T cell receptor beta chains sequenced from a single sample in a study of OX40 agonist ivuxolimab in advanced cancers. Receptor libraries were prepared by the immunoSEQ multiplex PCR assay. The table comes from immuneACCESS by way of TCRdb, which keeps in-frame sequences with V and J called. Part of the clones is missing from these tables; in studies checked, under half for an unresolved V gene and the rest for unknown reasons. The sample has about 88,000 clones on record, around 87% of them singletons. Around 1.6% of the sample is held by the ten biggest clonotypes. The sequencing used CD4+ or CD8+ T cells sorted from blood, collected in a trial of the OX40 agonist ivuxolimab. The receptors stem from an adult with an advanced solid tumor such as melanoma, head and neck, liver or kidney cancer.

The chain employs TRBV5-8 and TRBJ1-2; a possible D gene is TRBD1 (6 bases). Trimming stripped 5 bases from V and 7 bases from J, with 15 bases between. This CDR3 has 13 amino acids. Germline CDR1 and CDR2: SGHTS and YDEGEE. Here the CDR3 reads CASRKSGDAGYTF. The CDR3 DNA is TGTGCCAGCAGGAAGTCAGGGGACGCTGGCTACACCTTC.

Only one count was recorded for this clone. The CDR3 here is CASGKLSTDTQYF. CDR3 coding DNA: TGTGCCAGCGGGAAACTGAGCACAGATACGCAGTATTTT. V is TRBV11-2 and J is TRBJ2-3, with D unresolved. The CDR3 covers 13 residues. Germline V gene sequence: CDR1 SGHAT, CDR2 FQNNGV. The germline V and J ends were trimmed by 8 bases and 0 bases, with 9 bases remaining between them.

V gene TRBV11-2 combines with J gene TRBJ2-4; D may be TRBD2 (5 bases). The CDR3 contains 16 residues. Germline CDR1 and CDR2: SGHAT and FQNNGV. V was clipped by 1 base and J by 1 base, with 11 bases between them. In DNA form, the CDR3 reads TGTGCCAGCAGCTTAGCCGGGGATTCCGCCAAAAACATTCAGTACTTC. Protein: CASSLAGDSAKNIQYF.